Presented here are 21 T cell receptor beta chains from one specimen sequenced in a study of T cell responses to AZD1222 COVID-19 vaccine. Data came from immunoSEQ multiplex PCR; TCRdb stores just in-frame clones and leaves some out. The sample lists over 120,000 clones; around 92% were seen once. This specimen consisted of peripheral blood, obtained after recovery from COVID-19. The receptors shown here come from an adult who had recovered from COVID-19.

V gene TRBV7-3 combines with J gene TRBJ2-7; D not resolved. The CDR3 length is 13 residues. The V gene lost 2 bases and the J gene lost 2 bases, with 7 bases spanning the gap. From germline, CDR1 is SGHTA and CDR2 FQGTGA. CDR3 in amino acids: CASSLDATYEQYF. The CDR3 region has the DNA TGTGCCAGCAGCTTAGACGCCACCTACGAGCAGTACTTC.

V usage is TRBV5-1 and J usage is TRBJ2-7; 9 bases align to TRBD1. CDR3 length equals 14 residues. From germline, CDR1 is SGHRS and CDR2 YFSETQ. After removal of 2 bases from V and 4 bases from J, the junction contained 4 bases not matched to a gene. The CDR3 region has the DNA TGCGCCAGCAGCTTCCCGGACAGGGGTTACGAGCAGTACTTC. Protein product: CASSFPDRGYEQYF.

There are a few counts of this clone. This chain uses TRBV5-4 with TRBJ1-3; D unresolved. Trimming removed 2 bases at V and 0 bases at J, with 9 bases between. Germline V gene sequence: CDR1 SGHNT, CDR2 YYREEE (reference sequence). The CDR3 is made up of 15 amino acids. CDR3 loop: CASSLPGDSGNTIYF. As DNA, the CDR3 is TGTGCCAGCAGCTTACCTGGGGACTCTGGAAACACCATATATTTT. Full variable domain (rest looked up from reference TRBV5-4 and TRBJ1-3): ETGVTQSPTHLIKTRGQQVTLRCSSQSGHNTVSWYQQALGQGPQFIFQYYREEENGRGNFPPRFSGLQFPNYSSELNVNALELDDSALYLCASSLPGDSGNTIYFGEGSWLTVV.

This chain connects TRBV5-1 to TRBJ2-7, with TRBD1 matching over 9 bases. Germline CDR1 and CDR2: SGHRS and YFSETQ. This CDR3 comprises 16 residues. Unmatched junction bases numbered 10, after V lost 0 bases and J lost 6 bases. In nucleotides, the CDR3 is TGCGCCAGCAGCTTGGCCATATCACAGGGGGCGGTCGAGCAGTACTTC. This gives the protein CASSLAISQGAVEQYF. The whole variable domain, filled in from reference TRBV5-1 and TRBJ2-7, reads KAGVTQTPRYLIKTRGQQVTLSCSPISGHRSVSWYQQTPGQGLQFLFEYFSETQRNKGNFPGRFSGRQFSNSRSEMNVSTLELGDSALYLCASSLAISQGAVEQYFGPGTRLTVT.

The J gene is TRBJ2-7, the V gene TRBV28; D call uncertain. Per the germline V gene, CDR1 is MDHEN and CDR2 is SYDVKM. The CDR3 sequence is 13 residues long. Trimming stripped 3 bases from V and 3 bases from J, with 9 bases between. The chain's CDR3 is CASSLARLYEQYF. CDR3 in DNA: TGTGCCAGCAGTTTGGCGCGCCTCTACGAGCAGTACTTC.

The chain has TRBV2 and TRBJ2-7; 9 bases match TRBD2. V gave up 7 bases and J gave up 8 bases; unmatched junction bases: 15. Germline values: CDR1 SNHLY, CDR2 FYNNEI. The length of the CDR3 is 15 residues. CDR3 nucleotides: TGTGCCAGCACCACCCCCGGCTGGCTAGCGGGACAGCAGTACTTC. Translating it yields CASTTPGWLAGQQYF. Together with reference TRBV2 and TRBJ2-7, the CDR3 gives the full variable domain: EPEVTQTPSHQVTQMGQEVILRCVPISNHLYFYWYRQILGQKVEFLVSFYNNEISEKSEIFDDQFSVERPDGSNFTLKIRSTKLEDSAMYFCASTTPGWLAGQQYFGPGTRLTVT.

This clone was counted only a few times. This chain connects TRBV2 to TRBJ1-6; D might be TRBD1 (5 bases). The V gene lost 7 bases and the J gene lost 9 bases, with 13 bases spanning the gap. Germline V gives CDR1 SNHLY, CDR2 FYNNEI. The CDR3 totals 13 residues. The CDR3 bases are TGTGCCAGCATAGGAGGGGTCGGTTCACCCCTCCACTTT. It is translated as CASIGGVGSPLHF.

This chain connects TRBV4-1 to TRBJ2-5, with D possibly TRBD2 on 7 matching bases. CDR1 and CDR2 (germline): MGHRA, YSYEKL. Trimming took 4 bases from V and 4 from J, leaving 22 bases between them. The CDR3 has 17 amino acids. The CDR3 protein is CASSREGGPGGGETQYF. The CDR3 nucleotides are TGCGCCAGCAGCCGCGAGGGGGGGCCCGGAGGGGGAGAGACCCAGTACTTC.

The genes are TRBV5-6 and TRBJ1-5; the D gene is possibly TRBD1 (5 bases). V lost 5 bases and J 5 bases, leaving 17 bases between the germline ends. The CDR3 runs 15 residues. The V gene's germline CDR1 is SGHDT and CDR2 YYEEEE. Here the CDR3 reads CASSSRPGWDQPQHF. The CDR3 coding sequence is TGTGCCAGCAGTTCGAGGCCAGGGTGGGATCAGCCCCAGCATTTT.

The chain is built from TRBV10-1 and TRBJ2-1, with 11 bases aligning to TRBD2. V shed 6 bases, J shed 4 bases, and the junction held 8 bases outside the gene matches. The CDR3 spans 16 residues. CDR1 and CDR2 (germline): WNHNN, SYGVQD (reference sequence). CDR3 in amino acids: CASSKGLAGTYNEQFF. CDR3 nucleotide sequence: TGCGCCAGCAGCAAAGGACTAGCGGGTACATACAATGAGCAGTTCTTC.

As for this clone: The same CDR3 can be traced to other DNA sequences in this sample. The rearrangement links TRBV29-1 to TRBJ1-5; 7 nucleotides align to TRBD1. Trimming cost V 4 bases and J 4 bases; bases outside gene matches: 1. The CDR3 is 12 amino acids. Looked up from germline, CDR1 is SQVTM and CDR2 is ANQGSEA. CDR3 DNA sequence: TGCAGCGTTGGGGGACAGAATCAGCCCCAGCATTTT. This sequence encodes CSVGGQNQPQHF. The full variable domain, with the rest looked up from reference TRBV29-1 and TRBJ1-5, is SAVISQKPSRDICQRGTSLTIQCQVDSQVTMMFWYRQQPGQSLTLIATANQGSEATYESGFVIDKFPISRPNLTFSTLTVSNMSPEDSSIYLCSVGGQNQPQHFGDGTRLSIL.

The chain is built from TRBV5-1 and TRBJ2-5; 10 nucleotides line up with TRBD1. The J segment lost 1 base and the V segment lost 3 bases, leaving 0 bases of the junction unmatched. The CDR3 spans 14 residues. Germline CDR1 is SGHRS and CDR2 is YFSETQ. In nucleotides, the CDR3 is TGCGCCAGCAGCTGGACAGGGGGCCAAGAGACCCAGTACTTC. Residues: CASSWTGGQETQYF.

The chain is built from TRBV9 and TRBJ2-7, with TRBD1 matching 7 bases. Germline values: CDR1 SGDLS, CDR2 YYNGEE. This CDR3 has 13 residues. V lost 4 bases, J lost 2 bases, and 3 bases stayed unmatched. The CDR3 is CASSPQGAYEQYF. The CDR3, as DNA: TGTGCCAGCAGCCCGCAGGGGGCCTACGAGCAGTACTTC.

This clone was seen once. The rearrangement links TRBV11-2 to TRBJ2-7; tentative D call: TRBD1 (6 bases). The V end lost 5 bases, the J end lost 4 bases, and 21 bases lay between the germline ends. The CDR3 is 16 amino acids. In germline, CDR1 is SGHAT, CDR2 FQNNGV. For the CDR3, the DNA is TGTGCCAGCAGCGTACCGGACAGAGGACCGGGGTACGAGCAGTACTTC. Amino acid sequence: CASSVPDRGPGYEQYF.

The chain joins TRBV18 to TRBJ2-1; maybe TRBD2 (5 bases). The CDR3 sequence is 14 residues long. The V end lost 2 bases, the J end lost 7 bases, and 12 bases lay between the germline ends. Germline CDR1 KGHSH, CDR2 LQKENI. In nucleotides, the CDR3 is TGTGCCAGCTCACCAGGCGGAGGAGGTAATGAGCAGTTCTTC. This translates into CASSPGGGGNEQFF.

The chain employs TRBV19 and TRBJ2-6, with no clear D. Trimming removed 5 bases at V and 5 bases at J, with 7 bases between. The CDR3 loop spans 13 amino acids. Per the germline V gene, CDR1 is LNHDA and CDR2 is SQIVND (reference sequence). The CDR3 sequence: CASSPPRANVLTF. The CDR3 nucleotides are TGTGCCAGTAGTCCGCCCCGGGCCAACGTCCTGACTTTC.

V gene TRBV7-6 combines with J gene TRBJ2-1; 13 nucleotides agree with TRBD2. The germline V gene encodes CDR1 SGHVS and CDR2 FNYEAQ. V lost 5 bases to trimming and J lost 6 bases; unmatched junction nucleotides: 7. The CDR3 is 16 amino acids. CDR3 in DNA: TGTGCCAGCAGCCCGACTAGCGGGAGGCTATTCAATGAGCAGTTCTTC. Translated, it gives CASSPTSGRLFNEQFF.

The chain carries TRBV5-6 and TRBJ1-2; 9 bases match TRBD1. The V gene's germline CDR1 is SGHDT and CDR2 YYEEEE. After removal of 4 bases from V and 4 bases from J, the junction contained 5 bases not matched to a gene. The CDR3 spans 14 residues. The CDR3 sequence: CASSRGQGLYGYTF. The CDR3 nucleotides read TGTGCCAGCAGCCGGGGACAGGGCCTCTATGGCTACACCTTC.

About this clone: Other DNA sequences of this sample code for an identical CDR3. V is TRBV3-1 (or the pseudogene TRBV3-2) and J is TRBJ1-5; TRBD1 might be the D (5 bases). The CDR3 runs 13 residues. Trimming cost V 1 base and J 5 bases, with 6 bases left between them. Germline assignment: CDR1 LGHDT and CDR2 YNNKEL (reference sequence). The CDR3 DNA reads TGTGCCAGCAGCCAAGGAGGGGATCAGCCCCAGCATTTT. Translated, it gives CASSQGGDQPQHF.

In DNA form, the CDR3 reads TGTGCCAGCAGTGAGGTCAGGGACCCCTTCTCACCCCTCCACTTT. The encoded protein is CASSEVRDPFSPLHF. This chain uses TRBV2 with TRBJ1-6; D perhaps matches TRBD1 (5 bases). V shed 3 bases and J shed 10 bases, with 16 bases lying between them. The CDR3 loop spans 15 amino acids. CDR1 and CDR2 from the germline V gene are SNHLY and FYNNEI.

The chain has TRBV10-3 and TRBJ1-1, with 9 nucleotides matching TRBD1. CDR1 and CDR2 (germline): ENHRY, SYGVKD. V trimming: 6 bases; J trimming: 1 base; junction bases outside the gene matches: 3. The CDR3 sequence is 14 residues long. The CDR3: CAIRRQGENTEAFF. The CDR3 region has the DNA TGTGCCATCAGACGACAGGGGGAGAACACTGAAGCTTTCTTT.